Listed below are T cell receptor beta chains from one sample, sequenced in a study of blood T cell repertoires in COVID-19. Assay: immunoSEQ multiplex PCR; the TCRdb copy retains only in-frame clones and omits some. Here the sample spans about 270,000 clones, 88% being singletons. The sequencing sample was made of PBMCs or T cells enriched from blood (not recorded which). The receptors here all came from a woman aged 45-60 years who had recovered from COVID-19. The CDR3 runs from the conserved cysteine through the conserved F or W. Each record gives: V gene, J gene, D gene, clone size, CDR3 protein, CDR3 DNA. The D gene is left open where the match is weak. Expanded clones get a size class; other rows say once, few or many, or leave the size out.

V: TRBV29-1; J: TRBJ2-5; D: NA; size: NA; CDR3: CSVVIRGQRETQYF; DNA: TGCAGCGTTGTGATCAGGGGTCAACGAGAGACCCAGTACTTC
V: TRBV10-3; J: TRBJ1-5; D: NA; size: NA; CDR3: CAISETDNSNQPQHF; DNA: TGTGCCATCAGTGAAACAGATAATAGCAATCAGCCCCAGCATTTT
V: TRBV4-2; J: TRBJ2-4; D: NA; size: NA; CDR3: CASSQVGESKNIQYF; DNA: TGTGCCAGCAGCCAAGTGGGAGAGTCCAAAAACATTCAGTACTTC
V: TRBV7-2; J: TRBJ2-1; D: TRBD2; size: NA; CDR3: CASSFLSGRAGEQFF; DNA: TGTGCCAGCAGCTTCTTGAGCGGGAGGGCCGGTGAGCAGTTCTTC
V: TRBV30; J: TRBJ2-5; D: NA; size: NA; CDR3: CAWSVSRREPETQYF; DNA: TGTGCCTGGAGTGTGAGCCGCAGGGAACCTGAGACCCAGTACTTC
V: TRBV5-1; J: TRBJ2-7; D: TRBD1; size: once; CDR3: CASSLSQGADYEQYF; DNA: TGCGCCAGCAGCTTGTCACAGGGGGCTGACTACGAGCAGTACTTC
V: TRBV20-1; J: TRBJ1-1; D: NA; size: NA; CDR3: CSASLGQENTEAFF; DNA: TGCAGTGCTAGTTTGGGACAAGAAAACACTGAAGCTTTCTTT
V: TRBV11-1; J: TRBJ2-7; D: NA; size: NA; CDR3: CASSFKRYEQYF; DNA: TGTGCCAGCAGCTTCAAACGGTACGAGCAGTACTTC
V: TRBV28; J: TRBJ2-5; D: TRBD2; size: NA; CDR3: CASSLSRAPSGRETQYF; DNA: TGTGCCAGCAGTTTATCTAGGGCCCCTAGCGGGAGAGAGACCCAGTACTTC
V: TRBV5-1; J: TRBJ1-4; D: NA; size: NA; CDR3: CASSLSLGTGDEKLFF; DNA: TGCGCCAGCAGCTTGAGTCTGGGAACAGGCGATGAAAAACTGTTTTTT
V: TRBV7-9; J: TRBJ2-1; D: NA; size: NA; CDR3: CASSLGRGPYNEQFF; DNA: TGTGCCAGCAGCTTAGGGCGGGGGCCTTACAATGAGCAGTTCTTC
V: TRBV5-4; J: TRBJ2-7; D: NA; size: NA; CDR3: CASSPQGYEQYF; DNA: TGTGCCAGCAGCCCGCAGGGATACGAGCAGTACTTC
V: TRBV4-3; J: TRBJ1-6; D: NA; size: NA; CDR3: CASSQEGGRSSPLHF; DNA: TGCGCCAGCAGCCAAGAGGGGGGACGGAGTTCACCCCTCCACTTT
V: TRBV7-2; J: TRBJ1-1; D: TRBD1; size: NA; CDR3: CASRGQSNTEAFF; DNA: TGTGCCAGCAGGGGACAGAGTAACACTGAAGCTTTCTTT
V: TRBV28; J: TRBJ2-1; D: TRBD1; size: NA; CDR3: CASSLQWDRVRNEQFF; DNA: TGTGCCAGCAGTTTACAGTGGGACAGGGTACGCAATGAGCAGTTCTTC
V: TRBV28; J: TRBJ2-4; D: TRBD1; size: NA; CDR3: CASGQGRSNAKNIQYF; DNA: TGTGCCAGCGGACAGGGACGAAGTAATGCCAAAAACATTCAGTACTTC
V: TRBV5-5; J: TRBJ2-7; D: NA; size: few; CDR3: CASSRTTGAEQYF; DNA: TGTGCCAGCAGCCGAACTACAGGCGCCGAGCAGTACTTC
V: TRBV28; J: TRBJ1-6; D: TRBD1; size: NA; CDR3: CASSSGQPPLHF; DNA: TGTGCCAGCAGTTCGGGACAGCCTCCCCTCCACTTT
V: TRBV15; J: TRBJ2-7; D: TRBD2; size: NA; CDR3: CATSRVGGGGAEQYF; DNA: TGTGCCACCAGCAGAGTCGGGGGGGGCGGGGCCGAGCAGTACTTC
V: TRBV28; J: TRBJ2-4; D: TRBD1; size: once; CDR3: CASREQGRAPLGYF; DNA: TGTGCCAGCAGGGAACAGGGGCGCGCCCCTTTGGGGTACTTC
V: TRBV28; J: TRBJ1-5; D: NA; size: once; CDR3: CASSRDNNQPQHF; DNA: TGTGCCAGCAGTAGGGACAACAATCAGCCCCAGCATTTT
V: TRBV28; J: TRBJ1-6; D: TRBD1; size: NA; CDR3: CASSLGQGGSPLHF; DNA: TGTGCCAGCAGTCTAGGACAGGGGGGTTCACCCCTCCACTTT
V: TRBV10-1; J: TRBJ1-4; D: NA; size: NA; CDR3: CASSDSTTNEKLFF; DNA: TGCGCCAGCAGTGATTCCACAACTAATGAAAAACTGTTTTTT
V: TRBV7-2; J: TRBJ2-1; D: NA; size: NA; CDR3: CASSQEYSYNEQFF; DNA: TGTGCCAGCAGCCAGGAATATTCCTACAATGAGCAGTTCTTC
V: TRBV7-9; J: TRBJ2-3; D: NA; size: NA; CDR3: CASSFDSSTDTQYF; DNA: TGTGCCAGCAGCTTCGACAGTAGCACAGATACGCAGTATTTT
V: TRBV28; J: TRBJ1-2; D: TRBD1; size: NA; CDR3: CASSEQGAGGYTF; DNA: TGTGCCAGCAGCGAACAGGGGGCTGGTGGCTACACCTTC
V: TRBV28; J: TRBJ1-2; D: TRBD1; size: NA; CDR3: CASSSLPTGVNGYTF; DNA: TGTGCCAGCAGTTCCTTACCGACAGGGGTTAATGGCTACACCTTC
V: TRBV27; J: TRBJ2-1; D: TRBD2; size: NA; CDR3: CASSPPRGLAGAYNEQFF; DNA: TGTGCCAGCAGTCCACCCAGAGGACTAGCGGGAGCTTACAATGAGCAGTTCTTC
V: TRBV5-4; J: TRBJ2-1; D: TRBD2; size: NA; CDR3: CASSPAGAGAYNEQFF; DNA: TGTGCCAGCAGCCCAGCCGGGGCGGGAGCTTACAATGAGCAGTTCTTC
V: TRBV6-5; J: TRBJ2-7; D: NA; size: NA; CDR3: CASSYPSTYEQYF; DNA: TGTGCCAGCAGTTACCCGAGTACCTACGAGCAGTACTTC
V: TRBV7-2; J: TRBJ2-1; D: TRBD2; size: NA; CDR3: CASSPSLAGGYEQFF; DNA: TGTGCCAGCAGCCCCTCGCTAGCGGGAGGGTATGAGCAGTTCTTC
V: TRBV19; J: TRBJ2-7; D: TRBD1; size: NA; CDR3: CASSIRQGVGEQYF; DNA: TGTGCCAGTAGTATAAGACAGGGTGTGGGCGAGCAGTACTTC
V: TRBV30; J: TRBJ2-3; D: TRBD2; size: NA; CDR3: CAWSVGSSGPPDTQYF; DNA: TGTGCCTGGAGTGTAGGGTCTAGCGGGCCCCCAGATACGCAGTATTTT
V: TRBV6-2/TRBV6-3; J: TRBJ2-7; D: TRBD1; size: NA; CDR3: CASSNGQGTYEQYF; DNA: TGTGCCAGCAGTAATGGACAGGGGACTTACGAGCAGTACTTC
V: TRBV5-6; J: TRBJ2-5; D: TRBD2; size: NA; CDR3: CASSLQRERETQYF; DNA: TGTGCCAGCAGCCTACAGCGGGAGAGGGAGACCCAGTACTTC
V: TRBV18; J: TRBJ1-1; D: TRBD1; size: NA; CDR3: CASSPRQGGMNTEAFF; DNA: TGTGCCAGCTCACCCCGACAGGGGGGCATGAACACTGAAGCTTTCTTT
V: TRBV6-2/TRBV6-3; J: TRBJ2-1; D: TRBD2; size: NA; CDR3: CASSYATSGRTEQFF; DNA: TGTGCCAGCAGTTATGCGACTAGCGGGAGAACTGAGCAGTTCTTC
V: TRBV28; J: TRBJ2-1; D: TRBD2; size: NA; CDR3: CASSSQSTSGSYNEQFF; DNA: TGTGCCAGCAGTTCACAATCGACTAGCGGGAGTTACAATGAGCAGTTCTTC
V: TRBV19; J: TRBJ1-4; D: NA; size: NA; CDR3: CASSRNPGREKLFF; DNA: TGTGCCAGTAGCAGGAATCCGGGGAGAGAAAAACTGTTTTTT
V: TRBV18; J: TRBJ1-3; D: NA; size: NA; CDR3: CASSPFLGRVGNTIYF; DNA: TGTGCCAGCTCACCTTTTTTAGGTCGGGTCGGAAACACCATATATTTT
V: TRBV27; J: TRBJ2-2; D: TRBD1; size: NA; CDR3: CASSPGQGWSAGELFF; DNA: TGTGCCAGCAGTCCAGGACAGGGATGGTCTGCCGGGGAGCTGTTTTTT
V: TRBV6-5; J: TRBJ1-3; D: TRBD1; size: NA; CDR3: CASSPTGGQGNTIYF; DNA: TGTGCCAGCAGCCCGACAGGGGGCCAAGGAAACACCATATATTTT
V: TRBV9; J: TRBJ2-6; D: TRBD2; size: NA; CDR3: CASSPRLAGGVASGANVLTF; DNA: TGTGCCAGCAGCCCCCGACTAGCGGGTGGGGTCGCCTCTGGGGCCAACGTCCTGACTTTC
V: TRBV28; J: TRBJ1-4; D: TRBD1; size: NA; CDR3: CASRSGGLEKLFF; DNA: TGTGCCAGCAGATCAGGGGGGCTTGAAAAACTGTTTTTT
V: TRBV3-1/TRBV3-2; J: TRBJ1-2; D: TRBD1; size: NA; CDR3: CASSQTSVTGNGYTF; DNA: TGTGCCAGCAGCCAAACCTCCGTGACAGGGAATGGCTACACCTTC
V: TRBV7-3; J: TRBJ2-2; D: NA; size: NA; CDR3: CASSLQTGELFF; DNA: TGTGCCAGCAGCTTACAGACCGGGGAGCTGTTTTTT
V: TRBV27; J: TRBJ2-7; D: NA; size: once; CDR3: CASSLVQGDQYF; DNA: TGTGCCAGCAGTTTAGTACAGGGAGATCAGTACTTC
V: TRBV5-4; J: TRBJ1-2; D: NA; size: NA; CDR3: CASSLGGSYGYTF; DNA: TGTGCCAGCAGCCTTGGGGGGTCCTATGGCTACACCTTC
V: TRBV30; J: TRBJ2-2; D: TRBD2; size: NA; CDR3: CALEGLAITVTGELFF; DNA: TGTGCCTTAGAGGGACTAGCAATAACAGTCACCGGGGAGCTGTTTTTT
V: TRBV21-1; J: TRBJ2-1; D: NA; size: NA; CDR3: CASSQKGAGEVWGQFF; DNA: TGTGCCAGCAGCCAAAAGGGCGCAGGGGAAGTGTGGGGGCAGTTCTTC